This T cell receptor (beta chain) was recovered during a study of shared clonotypes between healthy human individuals. Overall study: Per-donor plates numbered three CD4 naive, three CD4 memory, two CD8 naive and one CD8 memory.

Only in-frame clones appear in the TCRdb table, and some are missing; sequencing was by immunoSEQ multiplex PCR. Among some 2,400,000 clones listed, approximately 96% were seen once. Germline assignment: CDR1 MDHEN and CDR2 SYDVKM. V dropped 6 bases and J dropped 7; count of bases not matched to a gene: 11. The CDR3 sequence is 15 residues long. Notes on this clone: The antigen remains unidentified.

Study observations and caveats: Larger estimated richness was generally recorded for naive subsets relative to memory subsets.

The chain employs TRBV28 and TRBJ1-4; 7 positions agree with TRBD1. Sample: naive CD4+ T cells sorted from blood. Subset in this sample: CD45RA+ positively selected. The clonotype originates from a man younger than 35 in good health. This CDR3 is CASRPQGGASEKLFF. The CDR3 DNA reads TGTGCCAGCAGGCCCCAAGGGGGCGCATCTGAAAAACTGTTTTTT.